The 9 T cell receptor beta chains listed next were all sequenced from one sample in a study of shared clonotypes between healthy human individuals. Profiled with immunoSEQ multiplex PCR; TCRdb holds only in-frame clones, not every one. The sample has about 2.1 million clones, just under 95% seen once. Naive CD8 isolation took CD45RO-negative cells positively selected for CCR7 and excluded terminally differentiated effector memory CD45RA+ cells. Sample: naive CD8+ T cells from PBMCs. Source of these receptors: a man in his late teens or twenties in good health. Some clones in this sample may be carry-over from other donors' samples.

The chain is built from TRBV5-1 and TRBJ2-3; D gene ambiguous. The V end lost 5 bases, the J end lost 4 bases, and 17 bases lay between the germline ends. Germline CDR1 SGHRS, CDR2 YFSETQ. This CDR3 is 15 amino acids long. CDR3 sequence: CASSSWPRPADTQYF. DNA for the CDR3: TGCGCCAGCAGTAGCTGGCCGCGACCCGCAGATACGCAGTATTTT.

CDR3 sequence (DNA): TGTGCCAGCTACAGGTCACAAGAGACCCAGTACTTC. Its protein is CASYRSQETQYF. The chain combines TRBV6-1 with TRBJ2-5; D may be TRBD1 (5 bases). The CDR3 sequence is 12 residues long. Germline CDR1 MNHNS, CDR2 SASEGT. The V and J ends lost 8 bases and 2 bases respectively, with 9 bases between them.

This clone was seen a handful of times. The chain couples TRBV28 to TRBJ2-2; D not certain. The CDR3 runs 12 residues. Germline CDR1 and CDR2: MDHEN and SYDVKM. Deletions cut 7 bases from V and 5 bases from J, with 8 bases between. The CDR3 DNA reads TGTGCCAGCACCCCCCCTACCGGGGAGCTGTTTTTT. Protein sequence: CASTPPTGELFF.

On this clone: The sample holds other DNA sequences that translate to the same CDR3. V gene TRBV27 combines with J gene TRBJ2-2; D is unclear. This CDR3 comprises 14 residues. Trimming took off 2 bases at V and 1 base at J, with 5 bases between the two ends. Germline V lookup: CDR1 MNHEY, CDR2 SMNVEV (reference sequence). CDR3 protein: CASSLILNTGELFF. In nucleotides, the CDR3 is TGTGCCAGCAGTTTAATACTGAACACCGGGGAGCTGTTTTTT.

The V gene is TRBV19, the J gene TRBJ1-2; 11 nucleotides agree with TRBD1. The V segment lost 8 bases and the J segment 7 bases; nucleotides outside the gene matches: 3. Germline CDR1 reads LNHDA; CDR2 reads SQIVND (reference sequence). The CDR3 extends over 12 amino acids. The CDR3 reads CASGQGASGYTF. The CDR3 DNA reads TGTGCCAGTGGACAGGGGGCGTCTGGCTACACCTTC.

The chain combines TRBV6-6 with TRBJ2-3, with TRBD2 identical over 13 bases. The V gene end was trimmed by 4 bases and the J gene end by 4 bases; junction bases not matched to a gene: 5. CDR1 is MNHNY, CDR2 SVGAGI, per germline (reference sequence). The CDR3 spans 16 residues. The CDR3, as DNA: TGTGCCAGCAGTTCGGGGACTAGCGGGATCTCAGATACGCAGTATTTT. This translates into CASSSGTSGISDTQYF.

The chain combines TRBV7-9 with TRBJ2-6; D is possibly TRBD1 (6 bases). With 1 base removed from V and 2 bases from J, the gap between germline ends came to 12 bases. The CDR3 extends over 17 amino acids. Germline values: CDR1 SEHNR, CDR2 FQNEAQ (reference sequence). In nucleotides, the CDR3 is TGTGCCAGCAGCTTAGGGGCCGAGGGGGCTGGGGCCAACGTCCTGACTTTC. Amino acids: CASSLGAEGAGANVLTF.

This clone is a singleton in its sample. The chain combines TRBV7-9 with TRBJ1-3, with D perhaps matching TRBD1 (5 bases). The germline CDR1 and CDR2 sequences are SEHNR and FQNEAQ (reference sequence). Trimming cost V 4 bases and J 0 bases, with 19 bases left between them. The CDR3 has 18 residues. Written as DNA, the CDR3 is TGTGCCAGCAGCTCTAGGGACCGACAAGCATTCTCTGGAAACACCATATATTTT. This codes for CASSSRDRQAFSGNTIYF.

The gene calls are TRBV27 and TRBJ2-1, with D possibly TRBD2 on 6 matching bases. Germline CDR1 reads MNHEY; CDR2 reads SMNVEV (reference sequence). This CDR3 has 14 amino acids. V shed 3 bases and J shed 7 bases, with 13 bases lying between them. The CDR3 DNA reads TGTGCCAGCAGTTTTTTACTAGCTCTGAATGAGCAGTTCTTC. Translating it yields CASSFLLALNEQFF.